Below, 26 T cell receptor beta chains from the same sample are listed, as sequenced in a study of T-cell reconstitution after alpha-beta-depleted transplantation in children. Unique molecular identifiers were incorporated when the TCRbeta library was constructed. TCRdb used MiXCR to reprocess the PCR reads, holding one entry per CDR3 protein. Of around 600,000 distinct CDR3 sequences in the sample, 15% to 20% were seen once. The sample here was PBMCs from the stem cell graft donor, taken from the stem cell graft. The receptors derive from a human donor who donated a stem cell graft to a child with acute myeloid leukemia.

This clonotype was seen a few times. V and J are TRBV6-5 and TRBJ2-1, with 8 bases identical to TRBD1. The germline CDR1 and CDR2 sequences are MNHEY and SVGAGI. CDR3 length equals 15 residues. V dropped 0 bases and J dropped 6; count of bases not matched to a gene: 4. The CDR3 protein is CASSYSGQEGNEQFF. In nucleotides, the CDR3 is TGTGCCAGCAGTTACTCGGGACAGGAGGGCAATGAGCAGTTCTTC.

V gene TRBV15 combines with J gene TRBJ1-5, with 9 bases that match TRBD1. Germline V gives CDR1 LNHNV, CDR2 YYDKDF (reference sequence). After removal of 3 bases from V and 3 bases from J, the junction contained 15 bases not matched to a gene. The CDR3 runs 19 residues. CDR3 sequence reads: CATSSFEPGTGSPNQPQHF. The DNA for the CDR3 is TGTGCCACCAGCAGTTTCGAACCCGGGACAGGGTCCCCCAATCAGCCCCAGCATTTT.

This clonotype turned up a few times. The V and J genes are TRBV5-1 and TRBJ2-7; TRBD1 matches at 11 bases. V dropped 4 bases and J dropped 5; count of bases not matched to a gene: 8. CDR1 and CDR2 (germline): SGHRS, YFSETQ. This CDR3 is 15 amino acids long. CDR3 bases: TGCGCCAGCAGCGGGGGACAGGGGGGTCTTCACGAGCAGTACTTC. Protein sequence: CASSGGQGGLHEQYF.

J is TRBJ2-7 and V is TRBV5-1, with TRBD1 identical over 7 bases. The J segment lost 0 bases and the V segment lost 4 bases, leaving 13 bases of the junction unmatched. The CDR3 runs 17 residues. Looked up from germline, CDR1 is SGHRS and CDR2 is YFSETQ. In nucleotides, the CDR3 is TGCGCCAGCAGCGATCCCCGGGGACAGCTAAACTCCTACGAGCAGTACTTC. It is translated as CASSDPRGQLNSYEQYF. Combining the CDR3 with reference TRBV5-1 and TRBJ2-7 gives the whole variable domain KAGVTQTPRYLIKTRGQQVTLSCSPISGHRSVSWYQQTPGQGLQFLFEYFSETQRNKGNFPGRFSGRQFSNSRSEMNVSTLELGDSALYLCASSDPRGQLNSYEQYFGPGTRLTVT.

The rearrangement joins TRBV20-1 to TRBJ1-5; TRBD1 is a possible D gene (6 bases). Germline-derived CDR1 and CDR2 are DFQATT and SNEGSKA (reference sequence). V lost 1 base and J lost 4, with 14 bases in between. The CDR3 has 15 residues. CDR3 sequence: CSARARGAVNQPQHF. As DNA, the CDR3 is TGCAGTGCTAGAGCGCGGGGGGCGGTGAATCAGCCCCAGCATTTT.

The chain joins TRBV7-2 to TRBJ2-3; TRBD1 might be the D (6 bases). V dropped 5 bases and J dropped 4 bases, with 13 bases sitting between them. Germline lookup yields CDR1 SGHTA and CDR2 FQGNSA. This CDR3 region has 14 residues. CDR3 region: CASSTRDTSDTQYF. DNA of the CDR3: TGTGCCAGCAGCACCCGGGACACCTCAGATACGCAGTATTTT.

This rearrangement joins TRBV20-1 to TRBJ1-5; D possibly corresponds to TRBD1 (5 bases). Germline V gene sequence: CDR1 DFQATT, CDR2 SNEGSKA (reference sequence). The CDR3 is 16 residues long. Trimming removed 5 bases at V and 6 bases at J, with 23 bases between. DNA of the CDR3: TGCAGTGCTGGACCAGGGCTTACTCGGGATGTTCAGCCCCAGCATTTT. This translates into CSAGPGLTRDVQPQHF.

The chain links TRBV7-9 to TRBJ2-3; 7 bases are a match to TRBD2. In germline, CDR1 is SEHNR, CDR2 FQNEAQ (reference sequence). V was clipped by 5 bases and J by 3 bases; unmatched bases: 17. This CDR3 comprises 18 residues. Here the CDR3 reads CASSLLGFTGTKTDTQYF. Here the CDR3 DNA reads TGTGCCAGCAGCCTCTTGGGGTTTACCGGGACTAAAACAGATACGCAGTATTTT. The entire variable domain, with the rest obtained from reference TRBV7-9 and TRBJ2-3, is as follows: DTGVSQNPRHKITKRGQNVTFRCDPISEHNRLYWYRQTLGQGPEFLTYFQNEAQLEKSRLLSDRFSAERPKGSFSTLEIQRTEQGDSAMYLCASSLLGFTGTKTDTQYFGPGTRLTVL.

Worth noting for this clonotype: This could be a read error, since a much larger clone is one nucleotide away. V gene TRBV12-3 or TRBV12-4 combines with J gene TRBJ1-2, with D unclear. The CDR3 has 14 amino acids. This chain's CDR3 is CASSLTYSDYGYNF. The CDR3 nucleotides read TGTGCCAGCAGCCTGACCTACAGCGACTATGGCTACAACTTC.

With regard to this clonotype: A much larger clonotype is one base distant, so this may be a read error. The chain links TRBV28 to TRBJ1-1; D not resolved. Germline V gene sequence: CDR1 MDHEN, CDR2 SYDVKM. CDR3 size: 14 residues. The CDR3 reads CASSLQPLNAEAFF. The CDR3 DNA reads TGTGCCAGCAGTTTACAACCGCTGAACGCTGAAGCTTTCTTT.

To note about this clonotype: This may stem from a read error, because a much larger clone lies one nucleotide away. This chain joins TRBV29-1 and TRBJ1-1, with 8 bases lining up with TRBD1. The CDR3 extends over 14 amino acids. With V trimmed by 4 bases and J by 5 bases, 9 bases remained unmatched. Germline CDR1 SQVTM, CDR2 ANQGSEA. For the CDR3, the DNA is TGCAGCGTTGTTCAGGGGGCCTCAAAGACTGAAGCTTTCTTT. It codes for CSVVQGASKTEAFF.

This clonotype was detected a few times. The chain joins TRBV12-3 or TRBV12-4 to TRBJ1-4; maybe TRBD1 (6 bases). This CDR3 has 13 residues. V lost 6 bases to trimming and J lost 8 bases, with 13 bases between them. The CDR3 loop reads CASRRTEGEKLFF. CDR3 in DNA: TGTGCCAGCAGACGGACAGAGGGGGAAAAACTGTTTTTT.

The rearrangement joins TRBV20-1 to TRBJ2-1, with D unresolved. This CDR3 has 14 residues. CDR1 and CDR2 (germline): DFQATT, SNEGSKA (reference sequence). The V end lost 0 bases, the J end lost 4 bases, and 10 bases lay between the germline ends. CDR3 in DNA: TGCAGTGCTAGAGATGGGGTTATATACAATGAGCAGTTCTTC. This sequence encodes CSARDGVIYNEQFF.

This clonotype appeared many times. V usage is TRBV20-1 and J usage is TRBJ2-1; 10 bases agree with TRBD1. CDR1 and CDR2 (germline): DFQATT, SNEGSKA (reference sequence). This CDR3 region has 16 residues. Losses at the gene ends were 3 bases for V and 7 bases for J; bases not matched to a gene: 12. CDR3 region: CSASPLRGQGDNEQFF. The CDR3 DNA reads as TGCAGTGCTAGCCCCCTTCGAGGACAGGGGGATAATGAGCAGTTCTTC.

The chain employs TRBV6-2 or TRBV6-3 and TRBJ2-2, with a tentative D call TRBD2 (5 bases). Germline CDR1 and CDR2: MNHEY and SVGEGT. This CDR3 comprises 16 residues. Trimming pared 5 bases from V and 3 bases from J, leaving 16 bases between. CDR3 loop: CASSPGLDVDTGELFF. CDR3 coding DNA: TGTGCCAGCAGTCCCGGACTTGACGTCGACACCGGGGAGCTGTTTTTT.

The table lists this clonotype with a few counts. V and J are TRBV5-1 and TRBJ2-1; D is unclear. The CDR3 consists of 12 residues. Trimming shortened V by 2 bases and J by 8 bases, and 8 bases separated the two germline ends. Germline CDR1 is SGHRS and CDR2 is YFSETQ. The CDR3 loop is CASSFSSDEQFF. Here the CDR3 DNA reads TGCGCCAGCAGCTTCTCGTCGGATGAGCAGTTCTTC.

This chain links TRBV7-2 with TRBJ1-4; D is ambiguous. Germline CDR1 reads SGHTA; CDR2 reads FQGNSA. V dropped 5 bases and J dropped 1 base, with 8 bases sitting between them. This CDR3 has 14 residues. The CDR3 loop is CASSTGITNEKLFF. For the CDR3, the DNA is TGTGCCAGCAGCACCGGGATAACTAATGAAAAACTGTTTTTT.

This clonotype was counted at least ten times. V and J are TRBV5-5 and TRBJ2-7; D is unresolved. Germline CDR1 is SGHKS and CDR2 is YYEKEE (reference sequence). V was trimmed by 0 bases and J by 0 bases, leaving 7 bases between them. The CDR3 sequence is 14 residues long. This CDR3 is CASSLVTSSYEQYV. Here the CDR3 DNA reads TGTGCCAGCAGCTTGGTAACGTCCTCCTACGAGCAGTACGTC.

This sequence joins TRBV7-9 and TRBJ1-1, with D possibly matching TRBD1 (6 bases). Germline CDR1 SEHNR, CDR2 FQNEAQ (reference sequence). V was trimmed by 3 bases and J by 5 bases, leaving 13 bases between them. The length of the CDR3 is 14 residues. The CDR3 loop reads CASSFFEGGTEAFF. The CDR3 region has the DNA TGTGCCAGCAGCTTCTTCGAAGGGGGGACTGAAGCTTTCTTT.

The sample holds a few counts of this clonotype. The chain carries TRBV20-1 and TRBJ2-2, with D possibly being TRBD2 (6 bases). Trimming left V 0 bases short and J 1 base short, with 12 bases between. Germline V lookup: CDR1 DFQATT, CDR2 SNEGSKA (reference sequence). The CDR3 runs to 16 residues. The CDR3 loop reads CSARDRGGVNTGELFF. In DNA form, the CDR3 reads TGCAGTGCTAGAGATCGTGGCGGGGTGAACACCGGGGAGCTGTTTTTT.

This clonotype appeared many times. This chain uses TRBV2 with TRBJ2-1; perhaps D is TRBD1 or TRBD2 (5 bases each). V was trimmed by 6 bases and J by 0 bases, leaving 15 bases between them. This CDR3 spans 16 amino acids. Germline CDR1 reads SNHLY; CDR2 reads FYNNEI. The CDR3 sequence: CASSPRGLSSYNEQFF. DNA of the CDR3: TGTGCCAGCAGCCCCCGGGGCCTAAGCTCCTACAATGAGCAGTTCTTC.

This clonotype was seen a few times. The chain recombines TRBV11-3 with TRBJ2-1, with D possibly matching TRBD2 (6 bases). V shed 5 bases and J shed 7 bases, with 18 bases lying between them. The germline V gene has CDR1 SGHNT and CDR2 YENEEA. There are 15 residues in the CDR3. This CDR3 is CASSPGTARGNEQFF. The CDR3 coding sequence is TGTGCCAGCAGCCCAGGGACTGCCCGGGGAAATGAGCAGTTCTTC.

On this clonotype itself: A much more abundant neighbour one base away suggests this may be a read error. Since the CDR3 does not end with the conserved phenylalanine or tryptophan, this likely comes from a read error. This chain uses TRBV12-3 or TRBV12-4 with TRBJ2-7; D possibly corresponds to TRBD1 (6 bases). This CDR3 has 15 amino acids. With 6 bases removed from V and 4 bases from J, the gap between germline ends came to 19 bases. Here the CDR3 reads CASRRSGVRSYEQYS. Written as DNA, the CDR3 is TGTGCCAGCAGACGTTCAGGGGTAAGGTCTTACGAGCAGTACTCC.

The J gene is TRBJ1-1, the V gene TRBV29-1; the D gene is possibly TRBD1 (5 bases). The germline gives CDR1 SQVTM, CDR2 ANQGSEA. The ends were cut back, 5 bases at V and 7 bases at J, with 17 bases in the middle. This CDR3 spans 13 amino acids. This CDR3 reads CSVQRGLGGEAFF. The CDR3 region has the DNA TGCAGCGTTCAAAGGGGCCTGGGCGGTGAAGCTTTCTTT.

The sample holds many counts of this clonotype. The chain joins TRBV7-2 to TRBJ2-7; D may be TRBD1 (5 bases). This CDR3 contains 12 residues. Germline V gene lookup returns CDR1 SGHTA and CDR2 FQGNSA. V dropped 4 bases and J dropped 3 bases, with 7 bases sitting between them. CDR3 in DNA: TGTGCCAGCAGCTCCCAGGGCTACGAGCAGTACTTC. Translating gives CASSSQGYEQYF.

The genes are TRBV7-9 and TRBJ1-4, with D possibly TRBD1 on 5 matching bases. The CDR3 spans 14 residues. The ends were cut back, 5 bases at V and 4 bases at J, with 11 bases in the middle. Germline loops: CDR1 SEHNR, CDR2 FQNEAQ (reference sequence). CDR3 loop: CASSPRGYNEKLFF. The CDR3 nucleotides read TGTGCCAGCAGCCCTCGGGGGTATAATGAAAAACTGTTTTTT.